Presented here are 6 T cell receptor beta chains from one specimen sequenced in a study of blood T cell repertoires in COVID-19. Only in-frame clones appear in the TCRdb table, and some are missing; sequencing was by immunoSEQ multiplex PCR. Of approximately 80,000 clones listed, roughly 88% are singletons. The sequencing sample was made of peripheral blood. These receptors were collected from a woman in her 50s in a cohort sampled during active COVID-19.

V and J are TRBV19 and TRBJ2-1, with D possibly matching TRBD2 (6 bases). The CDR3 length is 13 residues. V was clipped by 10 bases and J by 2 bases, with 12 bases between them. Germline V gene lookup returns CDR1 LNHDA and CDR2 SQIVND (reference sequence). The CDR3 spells CATTAGPYNEQFF. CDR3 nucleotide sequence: TGTGCCACGACGGCGGGGCCCTACAATGAGCAGTTCTTC.

This chain's CDR3 is CASSSGPSNTEAFF. As DNA, the CDR3 is TGTGCCAGCAGCTCCGGTCCATCGAACACTGAAGCTTTCTTT. The chain uses TRBV13 and TRBJ1-1; D is undetermined. This CDR3 is built from 14 residues. CDR1 is PRHDT and CDR2 is FYEKMQ in the germline V gene (reference sequence). V gave up 4 bases and J gave up 1 base, with 10 bases separating them. The variable domain in full, completed from reference TRBV13 and TRBJ1-1, reads AAGVIQSPRHLIKEKRETATLKCYPIPRHDTVYWYQQGPGQDPQFLISFYEKMQSDKGSIPDRFSAQQFSDYHSELNMSSLELGDSALYFCASSSGPSNTEAFFGQGTRLTVV.

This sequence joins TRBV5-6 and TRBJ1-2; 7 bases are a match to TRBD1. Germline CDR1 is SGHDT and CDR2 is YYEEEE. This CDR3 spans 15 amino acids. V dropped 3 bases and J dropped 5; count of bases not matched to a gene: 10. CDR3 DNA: TGTGCCAGCAGCTCGATCACGGGACAGATGTATGGCTACACCTTC. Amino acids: CASSSITGQMYGYTF.

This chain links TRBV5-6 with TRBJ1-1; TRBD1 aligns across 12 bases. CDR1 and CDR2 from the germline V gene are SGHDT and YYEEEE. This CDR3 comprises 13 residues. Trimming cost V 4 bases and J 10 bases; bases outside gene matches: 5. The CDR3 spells CASSGWGQGAAFF. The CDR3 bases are TGTGCCAGCAGCGGGTGGGGACAGGGGGCAGCTTTCTTT.

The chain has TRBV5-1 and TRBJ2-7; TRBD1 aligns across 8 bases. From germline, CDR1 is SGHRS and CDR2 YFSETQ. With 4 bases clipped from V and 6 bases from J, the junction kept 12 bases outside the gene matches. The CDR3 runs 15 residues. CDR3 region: CASSRGQEGRGEQYF. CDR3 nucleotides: TGCGCCAGCAGCCGGGGACAGGAGGGTCGTGGCGAGCAGTACTTC.

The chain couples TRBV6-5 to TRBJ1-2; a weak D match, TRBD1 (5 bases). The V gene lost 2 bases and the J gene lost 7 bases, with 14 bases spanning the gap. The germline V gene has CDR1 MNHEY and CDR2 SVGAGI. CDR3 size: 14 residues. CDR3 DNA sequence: TGTGCCAGCAGTTACGGGGGGGGTAGTAGTGGCTACACCTTC. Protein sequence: CASSYGGGSSGYTF.